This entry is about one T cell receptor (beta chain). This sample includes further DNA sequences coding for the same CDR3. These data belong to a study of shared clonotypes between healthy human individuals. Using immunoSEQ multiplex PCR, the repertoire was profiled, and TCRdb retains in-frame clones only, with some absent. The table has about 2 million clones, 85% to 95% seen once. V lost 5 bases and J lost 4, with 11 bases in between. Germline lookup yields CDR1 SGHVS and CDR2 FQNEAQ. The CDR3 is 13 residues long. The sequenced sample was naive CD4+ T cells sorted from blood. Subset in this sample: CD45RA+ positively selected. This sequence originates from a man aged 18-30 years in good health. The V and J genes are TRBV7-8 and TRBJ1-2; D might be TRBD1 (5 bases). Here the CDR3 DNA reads TGTGCCAGCAGCCTCCAGGGCGGCTATGGCTACACCTTC. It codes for CASSLQGGYGYTF.